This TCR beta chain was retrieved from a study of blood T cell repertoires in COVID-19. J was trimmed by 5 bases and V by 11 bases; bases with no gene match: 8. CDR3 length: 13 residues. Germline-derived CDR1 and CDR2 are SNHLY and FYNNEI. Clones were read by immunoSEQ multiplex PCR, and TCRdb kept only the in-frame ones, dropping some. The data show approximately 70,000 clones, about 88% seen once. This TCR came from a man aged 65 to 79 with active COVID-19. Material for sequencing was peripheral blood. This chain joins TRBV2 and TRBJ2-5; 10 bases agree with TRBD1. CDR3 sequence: CAGRTGGAETQYF. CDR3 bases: TGTGCCGGACGGACAGGGGGGGCGGAGACCCAGTACTTC.